The clone carrying this TCR beta chain occurred once. Other nucleotide sequences in the sample specify the same CDR3. In the original workflow: Using reference gene primer amplification, nucleated cell counts were estimated. TCRdb keeps only in-frame clones here, not all; method: immunoSEQ multiplex PCR. V and J calls plus clone size are reproduced from that table; the DNA served to infer D and trimming. Among over 100,000 clones listed, roughly 81% were seen once. The germline V and J ends were trimmed by 3 bases and 5 bases, with 7 bases remaining between them. The CDR3 length is 12 residues. CDR1 and CDR2 from the germline V gene are SNHLY and FYNNEI. The data derive from a study of blood T cell repertoires in COVID-19. Across the whole study: Specimens from acute and convalescent COVID-19 originated in the United States, Italy and Spain. PBMCs, B-cell-depleted T cells, or T cells were the source of the cDNA or gDNA that made up the material.

The sequencing input was peripheral blood. J is TRBJ1-2 and V is TRBV2; D perhaps matches TRBD1 (5 bases). The origin of this receptor is a man aged 35 to 55 with acute or convalescent COVID-19. The CDR3 coding sequence is TGTGCCAGCAGTGAGGCAGGGTATGGCTACACCTTC. Its protein is CASSEAGYGYTF.